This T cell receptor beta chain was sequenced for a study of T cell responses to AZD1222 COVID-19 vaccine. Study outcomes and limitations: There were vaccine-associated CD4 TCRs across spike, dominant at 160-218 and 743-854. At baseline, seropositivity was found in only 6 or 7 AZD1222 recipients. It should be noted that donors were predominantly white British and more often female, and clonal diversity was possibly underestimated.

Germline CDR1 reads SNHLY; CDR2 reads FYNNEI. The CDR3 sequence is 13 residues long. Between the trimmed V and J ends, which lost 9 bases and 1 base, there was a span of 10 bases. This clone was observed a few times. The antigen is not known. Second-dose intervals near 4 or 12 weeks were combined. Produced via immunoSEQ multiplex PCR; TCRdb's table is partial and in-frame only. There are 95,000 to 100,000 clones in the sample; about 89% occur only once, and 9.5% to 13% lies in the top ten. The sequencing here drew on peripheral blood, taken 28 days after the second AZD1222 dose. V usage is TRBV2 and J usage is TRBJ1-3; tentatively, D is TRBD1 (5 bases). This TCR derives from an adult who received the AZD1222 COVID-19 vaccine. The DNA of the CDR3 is TGTGCCAGGAGACAGCTATCTGGAAACACCATATATTTT. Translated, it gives CARRQLSGNTIYF.